These 17 T cell receptor beta chains were all obtained from the same sample, sequenced in a study of naive and memory T cell subsets. The antigens for these receptors are not known. Two oligonucleotides, mixed equimolar, formed the beta constant-region primer covering TRBC1 and TRBC2. Four rounds of PCR amplified the ligated cDNA using nested alpha and beta constant-region primers plus SP2. TCRdb reprocessed the UMI-ligation and nested PCR reads via MiXCR and lists one record per CDR3 protein. The repertoire consists of 150,000 or so distinct CDR3 sequences, with roughly 23% occurring once and the leading ten covering around 0.11%. Findings and limits, study-wide: A few larger clonotypes appeared in naive repertoires, especially CD8, possibly memory cells re-expressing CD45RA.

The sequenced material came from naive CD4+ T cells from blood. Every receptor here comes from a human donor in good health.

The chain carries TRBV12-3 or TRBV12-4 and TRBJ2-2, with 7 positions matching TRBD1. The ends lost 1 base at V and 15 bases at J; junction bases unmatched: 8. The CDR3 has 13 residues. The CDR3 region has the DNA TGTGCCAGCAGTTTAGATGTGACAGGGAAGATGTTTTTT. It encodes CASSLDVTGKMFF.

The genes are TRBV7-2 and TRBJ2-5; tentative D call: TRBD1 (6 bases). This CDR3 is built from 17 residues. Trimming cost V 3 bases and J 8 bases, with 25 bases left between them. The germline CDR1 and CDR2 sequences are SGHTA and FQGNSA. The CDR3 nucleotides are TGTGCCAGCAGCTTGGGCGGCAGGGGACGTCTATTGGGAACCCAGTACTTC. Translated: CASSLGGRGRLLGTQYF.

This clonotype was recorded a few times. The V gene is TRBV28, the J gene TRBJ1-1; D is unresolved. Germline loops: CDR1 MDHEN, CDR2 SYDVKM. The CDR3 sequence is 12 residues long. V gave up 7 bases and J gave up 11 bases, with 17 bases separating them. The CDR3 sequence: CASTSVLRWAFF. In DNA, the CDR3 is TGTGCCAGCACCTCAGTCCTTCGTTGGGCTTTCTTT. Supplemented by reference TRBV28 and TRBJ1-1, the full variable domain reads DVKVTQSSRYLVKRTGEKVFLECVQDMDHENMFWYRQDPGLGLRLIYFSYDVKMKEKGDIPEGYSVSREKKERFSLILESASTNQTSMYLCASTSVLRWAFFGQGTRLTVV.

The chain is built from TRBV18 and TRBJ1-1; D may be TRBD1 (5 bases). The CDR3 spans 15 residues. V was cut by 1 base and J by 1 base, with 10 bases left in between. Germline V gene sequence: CDR1 KGHSH, CDR2 LQKENI. The CDR3 reads CASSPRTQANTEAFF. CDR3 DNA: TGTGCCAGCTCACCACGTACACAGGCGAACACTGAAGCTTTCTTT.

The gene calls are TRBV9 and TRBJ2-2, with 10 bases matching TRBD2. V lost 2 bases to trimming and J lost 2 bases; unmatched junction nucleotides: 6. In germline, CDR1 is SGDLS, CDR2 YYNGEE. The CDR3 contains 17 residues. The CDR3 nucleotides are TGTGCCAGCAGCGTTAGGTCTAGCGGGAGCAACACCGGGGAGCTGTTTTTT. Translating gives CASSVRSSGSNTGELFF.

This clonotype was detected only a few times. The rearrangement uses TRBV20-1 and TRBJ2-1, with TRBD2 as a possible D gene (6 bases). Trimming removed 6 bases from V and 0 bases from J, with 15 bases in between. In germline, CDR1 is DFQATT, CDR2 SNEGSKA (reference sequence). The CDR3 loop spans 15 amino acids. In DNA, the CDR3 is TGCAGTGCACAAACGGGAGCCAGCTCCTACAATGAGCAGTTCTTC. Translating gives CSAQTGASSYNEQFF.

The chain links TRBV6-5 to TRBJ1-6; D is possibly TRBD1 (5 bases). The V and J ends lost 0 bases and 9 bases respectively, with 18 bases between them. CDR3 length equals 17 residues. Germline values: CDR1 MNHEY, CDR2 SVGAGI. In DNA, the CDR3 is TGTGCCAGCAGTTACTCGACCACGGGGGTTAGGCCTTCACCCCTCCACTTT. Translation: CASSYSTTGVRPSPLHF.

V is TRBV29-1 and J is TRBJ2-1; no clear D gene. The V end lost 5 bases, the J end lost 1 base, and 12 bases lay between the germline ends. This CDR3 comprises 14 residues. Germline V lookup: CDR1 SQVTM, CDR2 ANQGSEA. The CDR3 DNA reads as TGCAGCGTTAGCTGGAGTGGATCCTACAATGAGCAGTTCTTC. Its protein product is CSVSWSGSYNEQFF.

This rearrangement joins TRBV20-1 to TRBJ2-7; 11 bases fit TRBD1. The ends lost 0 bases at V and 7 bases at J; junction bases unmatched: 11. The CDR3 totals 16 residues. Germline CDR1 is DFQATT and CDR2 is SNEGSKA (reference sequence). CDR3 nucleotide sequence: TGCAGTGCTAGAGACGCGGGACAGGGGGTTTTGGGTGAGCAGTACTTC. This gives the protein CSARDAGQGVLGEQYF.

This clonotype was counted a few times. The genes are TRBV3-1 and TRBJ2-7; D gene unclear. The CDR3 runs 12 residues. CDR1 and CDR2 (germline): LGHDT, YNNKEL (reference sequence). With 1 base removed from V and 6 bases from J, the gap between germline ends came to 7 bases. The CDR3 here is CASSQGITEQYF. The CDR3 coding sequence is TGTGCCAGCAGCCAAGGAATTACCGAGCAGTACTTC.

This clonotype was counted between two and nine times. This chain joins TRBV6-2 or TRBV6-3 and TRBJ2-5; 8 bases fit TRBD1. The V and J ends lost 6 bases and 4 bases, in that order; junction bases with no gene match: 4. The CDR3 is 13 residues long. Germline V lookup: CDR1 MNHEY, CDR2 SVGEGT. The chain's CDR3 is CASSAGTGETQYF. CDR3 bases: TGTGCCAGCAGCGCCGGGACAGGAGAGACCCAGTACTTC.

Points on this clonotype: One junction end does not reproduce the germline sequence, and a read error may be involved. This chain connects TRBV7-9 to TRBJ1-3; D not certain. CDR3 length: 15 amino acids. Germline values: CDR1 SEHNR, CDR2 FQNEAQ (reference sequence). This CDR3 is CAGSPTVSSGNTIYF. The CDR3 DNA reads as TGTGCCGGCAGCCCGACGGTCTCCTCTGGAAACACCATATATTTT.

This clonotype was counted a few times. V usage is TRBV19 and J usage is TRBJ1-1; 7 bases are shared with TRBD1. The germline gives CDR1 LNHDA, CDR2 SQIVND (reference sequence). The ends lost 6 bases at V and 2 bases at J; junction bases unmatched: 6. The CDR3 is 14 residues long. The chain's CDR3 is CASSLTGINTEAFF. The CDR3 nucleotides are TGTGCCAGTAGCCTGACAGGGATCAACACTGAAGCTTTCTTT.

V gene TRBV10-3 combines with J gene TRBJ2-1; 15 bases align to TRBD2. The CDR3 extends over 16 amino acids. V dropped 5 bases and J dropped 7; count of bases not matched to a gene: 6. CDR1 ENHRY and CDR2 SYGVKD come from the germline V gene. CDR3 sequence: CAISSGTSGRINEQFF. CDR3 DNA sequence: TGTGCCATCAGTTCCGGGACTAGCGGGAGGATAAATGAGCAGTTCTTC.

CDR3 loop: CSVEDWKGGRYEQFF. Here the CDR3 DNA reads TGCAGCGTTGAAGATTGGAAAGGTGGGAGGTATGAGCAGTTCTTC. This chain joins TRBV29-1 and TRBJ2-1; a possible D gene is TRBD2 (6 bases). CDR1 is SQVTM and CDR2 is ANQGSEA in the germline V gene. The CDR3 has 15 amino acids. V gave up 0 bases and J gave up 8 bases, with 17 bases separating them.

The gene calls are TRBV6-5 and TRBJ2-1; a weak D match, TRBD2 (7 bases). V lost 6 bases, J lost 9 bases, and 18 bases lay in between. Per germline, CDR1 MNHEY and CDR2 SVGAGI. This CDR3 is 14 amino acids long. In nucleotides, the CDR3 is TGTGCCAGCAGAGGGAGGGGGAGGGTCGGTGAGCAGTTCTTC. It encodes CASRGRGRVGEQFF.

The chain recombines TRBV6-6 with TRBJ2-5; D may match TRBD1 or TRBD2 (5 bases each). This CDR3 has 12 amino acids. Germline CDR1 is MNHNY and CDR2 is SVGAGI (reference sequence). Trimming left V 4 bases short and J 9 bases short, with 12 bases between. CDR3 protein: CASSFGAGAQYF. Here the CDR3 DNA reads TGTGCCAGCAGTTTCGGGGCGGGCGCCCAGTACTTC.